These T cell receptor beta chains were read from a single sample in a study of vaccination and CD4 T cells after COVID-19. For these TCRs, the target antigens are not known. One entry per CDR3 protein, called by TCRdb with MiXCR from the PCR reads. The sample lists 20,000 to 25,000 distinct CDR3 sequences; under 45% were seen once. The sample in question was CD4+ T cells from blood, cultured in vitro, obtained before SARS-CoV-2 vaccination. Receptors were obtained from a human donor who received a COVID-19 vaccine. Both conserved end residues are part of each CDR3. Fields, in order: clone size, J gene, D gene, V gene, CDR3 protein, CDR3 DNA. The D gene is left open where the match is weak. Clone size is not always given. Where it is, it says once, few, many or a class for expanded clones.

. TRBJ1-2 . TRBV19 CASSPGGAAGYTF TGTGCCAGTAGTCCCGGGGGGGCAGCTGGCTACACCTTC
. TRBJ1-2 . TRBV12-3/TRBV12-4 CASSLGSTYGYTF TGTGCCAGCAGTTTGGGCAGCACCTATGGCTACACCTTC
. TRBJ1-1 . TRBV20-1 CSATGPNTEAFF TGCAGTGCTACGGGCCCGAACACTGAAGCTTTCTTT
. TRBJ1-2 . TRBV10-3 CAISGGYGYTF TGTGCCATCAGTGGCGGCTATGGCTACACCTTC
few TRBJ1-3 . TRBV6-5 CASSYSRQPSGNTIYF TGTGCCAGCAGTTACTCGAGACAGCCCTCTGGAAACACCATATATTTT
. TRBJ1-3 . TRBV7-9 CASSLKEGTGNTIYF TGTGCCAGCAGCTTAAAGGAGGGTACAGGAAACACCATATATTTT
. TRBJ2-2 . TRBV12-3/TRBV12-4 CASSLGVFGELFF TGTGCCAGTTCCCTCGGGGTGTTCGGGGAGCTGTTTTTT
. TRBJ2-7 TRBD2 TRBV18 CASSPVRGETYEQYF TGTGCCAGCTCACCCGTACGGGGGGAGACCTACGAGCAGTACTTC
few TRBJ1-5 TRBD1 TRBV19 CASSARDRGGQPQHF TGTGCCAGTAGTGCCCGGGACAGGGGAGGACAGCCCCAGCATTTT
. TRBJ1-1 . TRBV6-5 CASSYTTANTEAFF TGTGCCAGCAGTTACACAACAGCAAACACTGAAGCTTTCTTT